This TCR beta chain was sequenced for a study of memory CD4+ T cells and cytomegalovirus serostatus. Study overall: Healthy Belgian adult donors included about nine CMV-positive and some 24 CMV-negative people.

The CDR3 is made up of 13 amino acids. The V gene's germline CDR1 is LNHDA and CDR2 SQIVND (reference sequence). The ends were cut back, 8 bases at V and 7 bases at J, with 14 bases in the middle. TCRdb's table, derived via immunoSEQ multiplex PCR, lists solely in-frame clones and lacks some. The sample lists around 41,000 clones, approximately 80% seen once, with nearly 6.5% in the top ten. The sort gate was single viable CD3+CD4+CD8-CD45RO+ cells for memory CD4+ T cells. Sequencing used memory CD4+ T cells from blood. The receptor was derived from an adult in good health and CMV-seronegative. This chain uses TRBV19 with TRBJ1-4; D is possibly TRBD1 (6 bases). Here the CDR3 DNA reads TGTGCCAGTGAAAGGACAGTCGGTGAAAAACTGTTTTTT. Its translation is CASERTVGEKLFF.